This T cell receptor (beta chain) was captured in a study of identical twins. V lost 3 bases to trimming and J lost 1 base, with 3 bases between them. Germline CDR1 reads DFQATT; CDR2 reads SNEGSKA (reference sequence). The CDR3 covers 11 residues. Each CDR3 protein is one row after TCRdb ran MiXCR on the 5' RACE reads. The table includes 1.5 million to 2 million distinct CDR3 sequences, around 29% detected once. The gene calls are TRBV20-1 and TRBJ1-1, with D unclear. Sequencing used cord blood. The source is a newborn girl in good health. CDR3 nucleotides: TGCAGTGCTAGCGAGAACACTGAAGCTTTCTTT. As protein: CSASENTEAFF.